Given below is one T cell receptor beta chain in context. This entry is derived from a study of T cells in Graves' hyperthyroidism and ophthalmopathy. Amplification targeted TCR beta CDR3 regions from RNA transcripts. HTBI primers were the set used in a first-round RT-PCR of the TCR CDR3. TCRdb reprocessed the multiplex PCR reads with MiXCR, giving one entry per CDR3 protein. The sample has hundreds of thousands of distinct CDR3 sequences; just under 45% are singletons. Used for diagnoses were clinical symptoms, serum thyroxine and TRAb, thyroid ultrasound and orbital computed tomography. Unmatched junction bases numbered 6, after V lost 7 bases and J lost 4 bases. Germline lookup yields CDR1 LNHNV and CDR2 YYDKDF (reference sequence). The length of the CDR3 is 13 residues.

The sequence was collected from an adult man with Graves' disease, either hyperthyroidism or ophthalmopathy (not recorded which). The material sequenced was peripheral blood or thyroid tissue (not recorded which). The V call is TRBV15, the J call TRBJ2-5; 7 bases match TRBD1. The CDR3 here is CATTDRVGETQYF. DNA of the CDR3: TGTGCCACCACCGACAGGGTAGGAGAGACCCAGTACTTC.